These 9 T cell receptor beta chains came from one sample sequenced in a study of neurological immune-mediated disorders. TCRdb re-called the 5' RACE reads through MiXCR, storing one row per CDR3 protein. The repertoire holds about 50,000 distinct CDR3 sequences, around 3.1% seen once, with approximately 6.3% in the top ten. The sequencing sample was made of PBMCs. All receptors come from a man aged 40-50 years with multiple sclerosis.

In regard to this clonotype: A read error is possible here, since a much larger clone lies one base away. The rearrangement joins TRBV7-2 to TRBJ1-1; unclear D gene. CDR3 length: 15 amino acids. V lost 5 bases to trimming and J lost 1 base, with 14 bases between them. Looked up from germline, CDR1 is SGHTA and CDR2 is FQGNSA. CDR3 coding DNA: TGTGCCAGCAGCCTAGAGGGAGTGGGGAACACTGAAGCTTTCTTT. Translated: CASSLEGVGNTEAFF.

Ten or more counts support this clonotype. The CDR3 reads CSATYRGSYEQYF. In nucleotides, the CDR3 is TGCAGTGCTACGTACAGGGGCTCCTACGAGCAGTACTTC. The genes are TRBV20-1 and TRBJ2-7, with TRBD1 matching 7 bases. CDR1 and CDR2 (germline): DFQATT, SNEGSKA (reference sequence). Trimming cost V 4 bases and J 0 bases; bases outside gene matches: 3. This CDR3 has 13 residues.

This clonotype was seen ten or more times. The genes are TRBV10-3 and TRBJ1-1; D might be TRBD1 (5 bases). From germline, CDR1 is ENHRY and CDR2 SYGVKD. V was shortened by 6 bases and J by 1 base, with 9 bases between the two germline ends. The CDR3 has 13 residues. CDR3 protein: CAIRQGENTEAFF. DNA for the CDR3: TGTGCCATCAGGCAGGGTGAGAACACTGAAGCTTTCTTT.

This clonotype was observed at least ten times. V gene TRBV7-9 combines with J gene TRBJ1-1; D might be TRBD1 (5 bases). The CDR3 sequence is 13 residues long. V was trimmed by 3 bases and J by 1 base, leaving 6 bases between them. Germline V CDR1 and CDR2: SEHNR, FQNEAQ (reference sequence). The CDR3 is CASSFRGNTEAFF. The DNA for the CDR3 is TGTGCCAGCAGCTTTAGGGGGAACACTGAAGCTTTCTTT. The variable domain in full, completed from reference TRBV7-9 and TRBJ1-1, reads DTGVSQNPRHKITKRGQNVTFRCDPISEHNRLYWYRQTLGQGPEFLTYFQNEAQLEKSRLLSDRFSAERPKGSFSTLEIQRTEQGDSAMYLCASSFRGNTEAFFGQGTRLTVV.

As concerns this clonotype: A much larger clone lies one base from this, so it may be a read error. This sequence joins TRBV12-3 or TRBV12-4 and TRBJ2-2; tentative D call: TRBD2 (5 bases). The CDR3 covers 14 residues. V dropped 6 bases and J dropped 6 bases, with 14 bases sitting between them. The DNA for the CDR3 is TGTGCCAGCAGATCGGGAAAGGGAGCCGGGGAGCTGTTTTTT. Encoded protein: CASRSGKGAGELFF.

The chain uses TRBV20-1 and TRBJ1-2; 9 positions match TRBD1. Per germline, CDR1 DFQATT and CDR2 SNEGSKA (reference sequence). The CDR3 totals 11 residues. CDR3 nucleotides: TGCAGCGCCACAGGGGGCCTTGGCTACACCTTC. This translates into CSATGGLGYTF.

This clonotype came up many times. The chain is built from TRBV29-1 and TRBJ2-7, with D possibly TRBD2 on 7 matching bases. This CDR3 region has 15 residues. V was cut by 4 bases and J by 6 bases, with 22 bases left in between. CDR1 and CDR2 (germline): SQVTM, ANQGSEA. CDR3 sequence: CSVVVWGGHVSEQYF. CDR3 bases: TGCAGCGTTGTTGTTTGGGGGGGGCACGTTAGCGAGCAGTACTTC.

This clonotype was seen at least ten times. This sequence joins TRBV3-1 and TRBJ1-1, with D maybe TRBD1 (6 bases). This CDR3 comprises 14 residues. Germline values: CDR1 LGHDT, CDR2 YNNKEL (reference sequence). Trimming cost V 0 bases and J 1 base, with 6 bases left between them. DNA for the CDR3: TGTGCCAGCAGCCAAGAACAGGGGAACACTGAAGCTTTCTTT. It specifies CASSQEQGNTEAFF.

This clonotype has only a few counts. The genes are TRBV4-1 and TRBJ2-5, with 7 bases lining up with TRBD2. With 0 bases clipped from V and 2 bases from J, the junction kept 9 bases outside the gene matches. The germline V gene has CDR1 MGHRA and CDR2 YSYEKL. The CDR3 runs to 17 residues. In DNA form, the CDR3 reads TGCGCCAGCAGCCAAGATCGGTCTGGGGGGGGGCAAGAGACCCAGTACTTC. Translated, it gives CASSQDRSGGGQETQYF.